Listed below are T cell receptor beta chains from one sample, sequenced in a study of OX40 agonist ivuxolimab in advanced cancers. Sequencing was performed with immunoSEQ multiplex PCR; in TCRdb, only in-frame clones are kept and a portion is missing. In the table there are approximately 84,000 clones, around 90% of which are singletons. The sequencing here drew on CD4+ or CD8+ T cells sorted from blood, taken in a trial of the OX40 agonist ivuxolimab. The origin of the receptors is an adult with an advanced solid tumor such as melanoma, head and neck, liver or kidney cancer. Both conserved end residues are part of each CDR3. A D gene is named only where the DNA matches it firmly. A clone size is listed for some rows: how often the clone was seen (once, few, many), or a class if it is expanded.

clone_size j_call v_call d_call cdr3_nt cdr3_aa
NA TRBJ2-5 TRBV6-6 TRBD1 TGTGCCAGCAGTCCTGACAGGGCGAGGCAAGAGACCCAGTACTTC CASSPDRARQETQYF
NA TRBJ2-2 TRBV5-1 NA TGCGCCAGCAGCTTGATGGGGTCCGGGGAGCTGTTTTTT CASSLMGSGELFF
NA TRBJ2-3 TRBV7-9 NA TGTGCCAGCAGCTTAAGCGTTGCAGTGGGAACAGATACGCAGTATTTT CASSLSVAVGTDTQYF
NA TRBJ2-1 TRBV11-1 TRBD1 TGTGCCAGCAGCCAAATGCGGGACAGGGTACGGTACAATGAGCAGTTCTTC CASSQMRDRVRYNEQFF
NA TRBJ2-1 TRBV6-5 NA TGTGCCAGCAGTGTTCGGGACCCCTCCTACAATGAGCAGTTCTTC CASSVRDPSYNEQFF
NA TRBJ1-2 TRBV7-2 TRBD1 TGTGCCAGCAGCCGGCAGGGGGCTTCCTATGGCTACACCTTC CASSRQGASYGYTF
once TRBJ2-3 TRBV2 NA TGTGCCAGCAGTGAGAGTATAACTAAAGCAGATACGCAGTATTTT CASSESITKADTQYF
NA TRBJ2-5 TRBV21-1 NA TGTGCCAGCAGCCCCACCGGGACTAGCGTTGCCCAAGAGACCCAGTACTTC CASSPTGTSVAQETQYF
once TRBJ2-1 TRBV7-9 NA TGTGCCAGCAGCTCCGGGATCCACAATGAGCAGTTCTTC CASSSGIHNEQFF
NA TRBJ2-3 TRBV7-3 NA TGTGCCAGCAGCTTGGGGCCCTGGGATACGCAGTATTTT CASSLGPWDTQYF
NA TRBJ2-7 TRBV10-2 NA TGCGCCAGCAGTGCCACCTACGAGCAGTACTTC CASSATYEQYF
NA TRBJ1-1 TRBV28 NA TGTGCCAGCAGTTTGACAAGTATTGAAGCTTTCTTT CASSLTSIEAFF
NA TRBJ2-2 TRBV5-1 NA TGCGCCAGCAGAGGGGGGAGACGCACCGGGGAGCTGTTTTTT CASRGGRRTGELFF
once TRBJ2-1 TRBV10-3 TRBD1 TGTGCCATCAGCCCTGGACAGGGGAATAAGCAGTTCTTC CAISPGQGNKQFF
NA TRBJ2-1 TRBV6-5 NA TGTGCCAGCAGTACGGGTGGGGGAGAGTTCTTC CASSTGGGEFF
NA TRBJ2-7 TRBV14 TRBD1 TGTGCCAGCAGCGCGGGACAGGGCGGACCCTACGAGCAGTACTTC CASSAGQGGPYEQYF
NA TRBJ1-4 TRBV5-1 NA TGCGCCAGCAGCTTAAATCCGGGACCGGAAAAACTGTTTTTT CASSLNPGPEKLFF
NA TRBJ2-5 TRBV2 NA TGTGCCAGCAGTTTGAACGAGACCCAGTACTTC CASSLNETQYF
NA TRBJ1-3 TRBV19 TRBD1 TGTGCCAGTAGTATGGGACAGGTCGCATGGTCTGGAAACACCATATATTTT CASSMGQVAWSGNTIYF
once TRBJ2-5 TRBV25-1 NA TGTGCCAGCAGTGAATTCCGGGGACAAGAGACCCAGTACTTC CASSEFRGQETQYF
NA TRBJ2-2 TRBV5-1 TRBD1 TGCGCCAGCAGCCCCATGACAGGGCGGAACGGGGAGCTGTTTTTT CASSPMTGRNGELFF
NA TRBJ2-7 TRBV19 TRBD2 TGTGCCAGTAGTATTATGGCTAGCGGGAGGTCTTCTTCCTACGAGCAGTACTTC CASSIMASGRSSSYEQYF
NA TRBJ2-5 TRBV7-3 NA TGTGCCAGCAGCAATGGTCAGTCAGAGACCCAGTACTTC CASSNGQSETQYF
NA TRBJ2-7 TRBV5-1 TRBD2 TGCGCCAGCAGCCGGGGGGACTACGAGCAGTACTTC CASSRGDYEQYF
NA TRBJ2-5 TRBV9 TRBD1 TGTGCCAGCAGCGTAGATCTGACAGGGGGCGGGAGGGAGACCCAGTACTTC CASSVDLTGGGRETQYF
NA TRBJ1-1 TRBV18 NA TGTGCCAGCTCACCACAGAGTTTACAGAACACTGAAGCTTTCTTT CASSPQSLQNTEAFF
NA TRBJ1-1 TRBV19 NA TGTGCCAGTACCCCAGATGGGAGAATGAACACTGAAGCTTTCTTT CASTPDGRMNTEAFF
NA TRBJ2-7 TRBV9 NA TGTGCCAGCAGCGAGGGGTCGAGCTCCTACGAGCAGTACTTC CASSEGSSSYEQYF
NA TRBJ2-5 TRBV6-6 TRBD1 TGTGCCAGCAGTTTCAAACGGACAGGGCAAGAGACCCAGTACTTC CASSFKRTGQETQYF
NA TRBJ2-5 TRBV30 NA TGTGCCTGGAGCGCATTTGACAGAGAAGAGACCCAGTACTTC CAWSAFDREETQYF
NA TRBJ2-3 TRBV27 NA TGTGCCAGCAGTGCCCTGGGGGGCGGCACAGATACGCAGTATTTT CASSALGGGTDTQYF
few TRBJ1-2 TRBV19 TRBD1 TGTGCCAGTAGCTCGGACAGGGAATATCTGACCTTC CASSSDREYLTF
NA TRBJ2-5 TRBV5-4 TRBD2 TGTGCCAGCAGCAACGGACTAGGAGAGACCCAGTACTTC CASSNGLGETQYF
NA TRBJ1-4 TRBV18 NA TGTGCCAGCTCACCACGGCGGGGGAAGACTAATGAAAAACTGTTTTTT CASSPRRGKTNEKLFF
NA TRBJ2-5 TRBV19 NA TGTGCCACGCCCCAGGGCGCTACCCGGTATTTGGCCCAGTACTTC CATPQGATRYLAQYF
NA TRBJ2-1 TRBV6-4 NA TGTGCCAGCAGTGCCGGGACTCCTGGAGATGAGCAGTTCTTC CASSAGTPGDEQFF
NA TRBJ2-3 TRBV9 NA TGTGCCAGCAGTGCCAGGCCCCGAGGGGGGTCCAGCACAGATACGCAGTATTTT CASSARPRGGSSTDTQYF
NA TRBJ1-6 TRBV30 NA TGTGCCTGGAGCTGGGAAAGCGGATCACCCCTCCACTTT CAWSWESGSPLHF
few TRBJ1-1 TRBV30 NA TGTGCCTGCCCGATGAACACTGAAGCTTTCTTT CACPMNTEAFF
NA TRBJ2-2 TRBV11-1 NA TGTGCCAGCAGCTCTATTCCAGGGAACACCGGGGAGCTGTTTTTT CASSSIPGNTGELFF
NA TRBJ2-7 TRBV5-6 TRBD1 TGTGCCAGCAGCGCCACCGGGACAGGGAGTTCCGAGCAGTACTTC CASSATGTGSSEQYF
NA TRBJ2-1 TRBV15 NA TGTGCCACCAGCAGAGATCAGAATGGTGCTGAGCAGTTCTTC CATSRDQNGAEQFF
NA TRBJ1-5 TRBV4-2 TRBD1 TGTGCCAGCAGCCAAGGACAGGGAGACGATCAGCCCCAGCATTTT CASSQGQGDDQPQHF
NA TRBJ2-5 TRBV15 TRBD2 TGTGCCACCAGCGGAGGACTAGCGGGAGTAGAGACCCAGTACTTC CATSGGLAGVETQYF